The entry below gives a single T cell receptor (beta chain) sequence along with its context. This sample is drawn from a study of control samples from healthy donors and cancer patients. The protocol was immunoSEQ multiplex PCR, while the TCRdb copy is restricted to in-frame clones and leaves out a portion. The table shows some 150,000 clones, with 94% occurring only once. V lost 4 bases to trimming and J lost 2 bases; unmatched junction nucleotides: 5. Germline V CDR1 and CDR2: SGHRS, YFSETQ. The CDR3 consists of 14 residues. Material for sequencing was blood. J is TRBJ1-2 and V is TRBV5-1; TRBD1 agrees at 7 bases. The clonotype originates from a man in his forties or fifties in good health. Written as DNA, the CDR3 is TGCGCCAGCAGCGCCCGGACAGGAAACTATGGCTACACCTTC. The encoded protein is CASSARTGNYGYTF.